The rows below give T cell receptor beta chains drawn from one sample of a study of shared clonotypes between healthy human individuals. Profiled with immunoSEQ multiplex PCR; TCRdb holds only in-frame clones, not every one. The table has 1.5 million to 1.9 million clones, 95% to 99% seen once. Material: naive CD4+ T cells sorted from blood. The receptors were gathered from a man aged 25-45 years in good health. Both conserved end residues are part of each CDR3. A D gene is named only where the DNA matches it firmly. Clone size appears in some rows only: once, few, many, or a class for an expanded clone.

clone size | J gene | D gene | V gene | CDR3 protein | CDR3 DNA
. | TRBJ2-7 | TRBD2 | TRBV7-2 | CASSLQLGLAAYEQYF | TGTGCCAGCAGCTTACAACTGGGACTAGCGGCCTACGAGCAGTACTTC
. | TRBJ1-1 | TRBD1 | TRBV25-1 | CASSGGQRNTEAFF | TGTGCCAGCAGTGGGGGACAGAGGAACACTGAAGCTTTCTTT
. | TRBJ2-7 | . | TRBV7-9 | CASSLMVGENEQYF | TGTGCCAGCAGCTTGATGGTGGGAGAGAATGAGCAGTACTTC
once | TRBJ2-1 | TRBD1 | TRBV18 | CASSPPRDRSYNEQFF | TGTGCCAGCTCACCACCACGGGACAGGAGCTACAATGAGCAGTTCTTC
. | TRBJ2-5 | TRBD1 | TRBV12-5 | CASGSDRAETQYF | TGTGCTAGTGGTTCGGACAGGGCAGAGACCCAGTACTTC
once | TRBJ2-3 | . | TRBV11-2 | CASSSSLRGSSSADTQYF | TGTGCCAGCAGCTCTTCTCTTAGGGGGAGCTCTAGCGCGGATACGCAGTATTTT
. | TRBJ2-2 | . | TRBV5-1 | CASTSGDGELFF | TGCGCCAGCACCTCGGGGGACGGGGAGCTGTTTTTT
. | TRBJ2-7 | TRBD2 | TRBV19 | CASSQYDPSGAGRLLEQYF | TGTGCCAGTAGCCAGTATGATCCCAGCGGGGCGGGCCGACTCTTGGAGCAGTACTTC
. | TRBJ2-3 | . | TRBV10-3 | CAIRDENGDTQYF | TGTGCCATCAGGGACGAAAACGGGGATACGCAGTATTTT
. | TRBJ1-1 | . | TRBV7-8 | CASSLLANTEAFF | TGTGCCAGCAGCTTATTGGCAAACACTGAAGCTTTCTTT
. | TRBJ2-2 | TRBD2 | TRBV9 | CASSSGGASVGYGELFF | TGTGCCAGCAGCTCCGGGGGGGCTAGCGTGGGTTACGGGGAGCTGTTTTTT
. | TRBJ2-6 | TRBD1 | TRBV10-2 | CASVRSGGLGSGANVLTF | TGCGCCAGCGTGAGATCAGGGGGCTTGGGATCTGGGGCCAACGTCCTGACTTTC
. | TRBJ2-2 | TRBD2 | TRBV6-5 | CASSYLAGKAGELFF | TGTGCCAGCAGTTACCTAGCGGGGAAGGCCGGGGAGCTGTTTTTT
. | TRBJ2-2 | . | TRBV6-5 | CASSQDPRSTGELFF | TGTGCCAGCAGTCAGGACCCACGGAGCACCGGGGAGCTGTTTTTT
. | TRBJ2-1 | TRBD2 | TRBV6-5 | CASKNGGGFHNEQFF | TGTGCCAGCAAGAATGGCGGGGGTTTCCACAATGAGCAGTTCTTC
. | TRBJ1-5 | . | TRBV7-9 | CASSLAAGKGVNQPQHF | TGTGCCAGCAGCTTAGCTGCAGGGAAGGGGGTCAATCAGCCCCAGCATTTT
. | TRBJ1-4 | . | TRBV5-1 | CASSLVPQLSSNEKLFF | TGCGCCAGCAGCTTGGTCCCGCAGCTATCGTCTAATGAAAAACTGTTTTTT
. | TRBJ1-4 | . | TRBV9 | CASSVGGVNEKLFF | TGTGCCAGCAGCGTAGGGGGTGTTAATGAAAAACTGTTTTTT
. | TRBJ2-1 | . | TRBV7-2 | CASSSGLGEQFF | TGTGCCAGCAGCTCGGGGTTGGGTGAGCAGTTCTTC
. | TRBJ2-5 | TRBD2 | TRBV11-2 | CASSLHIPGGETQYF | TGTGCCAGCAGCCTACACATCCCGGGGGGAGAGACCCAGTACTTC
. | TRBJ2-1 | . | TRBV7-9 | CASTLSSGEQFF | TGTGCCAGCACGCTCTCCTCCGGTGAGCAGTTCTTC
. | TRBJ2-3 | . | TRBV29-1 | CSVEDWTWGDPSTDTQYF | TGCAGCGTTGAAGATTGGACCTGGGGGGACCCTAGCACAGATACGCAGTATTTT
. | TRBJ1-2 | . | TRBV19 | CASSIRQGGYTF | TGTGCCAGTAGTATTCGGCAGGGAGGCTACACCTTC
. | TRBJ1-2 | TRBD1 | TRBV7-2 | CASSPWGQGINYGYTF | TGTGCCAGCAGCCCCTGGGGACAGGGTATTAACTATGGCTACACCTTC
. | TRBJ2-1 | . | TRBV5-4 | CASSQSRTSYNEQFF | TGTGCCAGCAGCCAATCTAGGACCTCCTACAATGAGCAGTTCTTC
. | TRBJ2-1 | . | TRBV28 | CASSLRPTGHNEQFF | TGTGCCAGCAGTTTAAGACCGACAGGCCACAATGAGCAGTTCTTC
. | TRBJ1-5 | TRBD1 | TRBV5-1 | CASSDKQGANQPQHF | TGCGCCAGCAGTGACAAACAGGGGGCGAATCAGCCCCAGCATTTT
. | TRBJ2-3 | . | TRBV29-1 | CSPKISSTDTQYF | TGCAGCCCCAAAATATCTAGCACAGATACGCAGTATTTT
. | TRBJ1-2 | . | TRBV2 | CASSEQGPTDGYTF | TGTGCCAGCAGTGAGCAAGGTCCGACAGATGGCTACACCTTC
. | TRBJ1-2 | . | TRBV27 | CASSLSRTYGYTF | TGTGCCAGCAGTTTGTCCAGAACATATGGCTACACCTTC
. | TRBJ2-5 | TRBD2 | TRBV5-1 | CASSLGASGSRVQETQYF | TGCGCCAGCAGCCTGGGGGCTAGCGGGAGTAGGGTACAAGAGACCCAGTACTTC
. | TRBJ1-3 | . | TRBV9 | CASSVAGTAGNTIYF | TGTGCCAGCAGCGTAGCCGGGACGGCTGGAAACACCATATATTTT
. | TRBJ2-3 | . | TRBV5-4 | CASSGLGTSTDTQYF | TGTGCCAGCAGCGGTCTCGGCACTAGCACAGATACGCAGTATTTT